This T cell receptor (beta chain) derives from a study of cytomegalovirus exposure and HLA in healthy donors. Study context: The Caucasian-associated ancestry cluster contained about four fifths of the approximately 400 genotyped donors.

Primers included in the PCR were 60 Vbeta and 13 Jbeta primers. In the original workflow: The count from a later analysis was tens of millions of unique TCR beta chains, approximately 9.9 million of them shared. Clones were sequenced by immunoSEQ multiplex PCR, and TCRdb holds only the in-frame ones, with some missing. That table supplies the V and J calls and clone size; D and trimming were determined from the DNA. The sample holds about 160,000 clones; around 80% are singletons and the top ten take more than 1%. The sequence was collected from a boy between 2 and 10 years old in good health and CMV-seronegative. Sequencing was done on a sample of PBMCs.

The CDR3: CASRSAAGLYNEQFF. CDR3 DNA sequence: TGTGCCAGCAGAAGCGCAGCGGGCCTCTACAATGAGCAGTTCTTC. V and J are TRBV27 and TRBJ2-1; tentatively, D is TRBD2 (6 bases). This CDR3 is 15 amino acids long. V dropped 6 bases and J dropped 3 bases, with 15 bases sitting between them. Germline values: CDR1 MNHEY, CDR2 SMNVEV (reference sequence).